Sequencing of this T cell receptor beta chain was carried out in a study of T-cell memory formation after mild COVID-19. TCRdb called the 5' RACE reads again in MiXCR, with one record for every CDR3 protein. The sample contains approximately 390,000 distinct CDR3 sequences, approximately 15% of which appear only once. This clonotype was recorded only once. The CDR3 spans 16 residues. V was pared by 4 bases and J by 0 bases, with 13 bases between. Germline CDR1 reads MGHRA; CDR2 reads YSYEKL. V is TRBV4-1 and J is TRBJ1-5; TRBD1 is a possible D gene (5 bases). The clonotype comes from a man aged 18 to 30 who had mild COVID-19 (a few samples of this study predate the infection). Cell type and time point are not known. Sequencing was performed on PBMCs or a T cell subset sorted from them (not recorded which). The chain's CDR3 is CASSPRQQNSNQPQHF. The CDR3 DNA follows: TGCGCCAGCAGCCCCCGACAGCAAAATAGCAATCAGCCCCAGCATTTT.